This is a list of T cell receptor beta chains from one sample in a study of blood T cell repertoires in COVID-19. Here immunoSEQ multiplex PCR was the method, and the copy in TCRdb shows in-frame clones only, minus some. The table has more than 110,000 clones, 78% seen once; the top ten hold just over 6%. Sequenced input: PBMCs or T cells enriched from blood (not recorded which). These receptors all come from a woman between 50 and 59 years old who had recovered from COVID-19. The CDR3 runs from the conserved cysteine through the conserved F or W. D genes are given only for firm matches. Expanded clones get a size class; other rows say once, few or many, or leave the size out.

j_gene: TRBJ2-2; d_gene: .; v_gene: TRBV24-1; abundance: .; CDR3nt: TGTGCCACCAGTGATTTGCTTGCTAGTACCGGGGAGCTGTTTTTT; CDR3aa: CATSDLLASTGELFF
j_gene: TRBJ2-5; d_gene: .; v_gene: TRBV24-1; abundance: .; CDR3nt: TGTGCCACCAGTGAGACCAGGGACCAAGAGACCCAGTACTTC; CDR3aa: CATSETRDQETQYF
j_gene: TRBJ1-6; d_gene: .; v_gene: TRBV3-1/TRBV3-2; abundance: .; CDR3nt: TGTGCCAGCAGCCAAGCGCAGGGTTCACCCCTCCACTTT; CDR3aa: CASSQAQGSPLHF
j_gene: TRBJ1-5; d_gene: .; v_gene: TRBV15; abundance: .; CDR3nt: TGTGCCACCAGCAGGGGAGGGGATCAGCCCCAGCATTTT; CDR3aa: CATSRGGDQPQHF
j_gene: TRBJ2-2; d_gene: .; v_gene: TRBV3-1/TRBV3-2; abundance: .; CDR3nt: TGTGCCAGCAGCCAAGGGGTGGGGGCGTCCGGGGAGCTGTTTTTT; CDR3aa: CASSQGVGASGELFF
j_gene: TRBJ1-4; d_gene: .; v_gene: TRBV15; abundance: .; CDR3nt: TGTGCCACCAGCAGAGATTTCAGGGCTGGAGAAAAACTGTTTTTT; CDR3aa: CATSRDFRAGEKLFF
j_gene: TRBJ1-5; d_gene: .; v_gene: TRBV28; abundance: .; CDR3nt: TGTGCCAGCCTACGGCGGCTCGCTCGGGTTTATAGCAATCAGCCCCAGCATTTT; CDR3aa: CASLRRLARVYSNQPQHF
j_gene: TRBJ2-1; d_gene: TRBD1; v_gene: TRBV5-5; abundance: .; CDR3nt: TGTGCCAGCAGTGGGGACAGGGGACTCCTTTACAATGAGCAGTTCTTC; CDR3aa: CASSGDRGLLYNEQFF
j_gene: TRBJ2-7; d_gene: .; v_gene: TRBV7-2; abundance: .; CDR3nt: TGTGCCAGCAGCTTACTAGGCGGCTCCTACGAGCAGTACTTC; CDR3aa: CASSLLGGSYEQYF
j_gene: TRBJ1-2; d_gene: .; v_gene: TRBV5-1; abundance: .; CDR3nt: TGCGCCAGCAGCTTGAGCCAGGGGCCGTCCTATGGCTACACCTTC; CDR3aa: CASSLSQGPSYGYTF
j_gene: TRBJ2-1; d_gene: TRBD2; v_gene: TRBV7-9; abundance: many; CDR3nt: TGTGCCAGCAGCTTAGCGCTAGCGGGGACCTACAATGAGCAGTTCTTC; CDR3aa: CASSLALAGTYNEQFF
j_gene: TRBJ2-6; d_gene: TRBD1; v_gene: TRBV19; abundance: .; CDR3nt: TGTGCCAGTAAAGGGACAGGGCTCAACTCTGGGGCCAACGTCCTGACTTTC; CDR3aa: CASKGTGLNSGANVLTF
j_gene: TRBJ2-1; d_gene: TRBD2; v_gene: TRBV27; abundance: once; CDR3nt: TGTGCCAGCAGTTTTAGACTAGCGGGGGGGCCAGGAGGTTGGCGACGTCTAAACAATGAGCAGTTCTTC; CDR3aa: CASSFRLAGGPGGWRRLNNEQFF
j_gene: TRBJ2-3; d_gene: TRBD1; v_gene: TRBV3-1/TRBV3-2; abundance: many; CDR3nt: TGTGCCAGCAGCCTCAGACAGGGCGCGACAGATACGCAGTATTTT; CDR3aa: CASSLRQGATDTQYF
j_gene: TRBJ2-5; d_gene: .; v_gene: TRBV15; abundance: once; CDR3nt: TGTGCCATGGCGGAGTCGTACCAAGAGACCCAGTACTTC; CDR3aa: CAMAESYQETQYF